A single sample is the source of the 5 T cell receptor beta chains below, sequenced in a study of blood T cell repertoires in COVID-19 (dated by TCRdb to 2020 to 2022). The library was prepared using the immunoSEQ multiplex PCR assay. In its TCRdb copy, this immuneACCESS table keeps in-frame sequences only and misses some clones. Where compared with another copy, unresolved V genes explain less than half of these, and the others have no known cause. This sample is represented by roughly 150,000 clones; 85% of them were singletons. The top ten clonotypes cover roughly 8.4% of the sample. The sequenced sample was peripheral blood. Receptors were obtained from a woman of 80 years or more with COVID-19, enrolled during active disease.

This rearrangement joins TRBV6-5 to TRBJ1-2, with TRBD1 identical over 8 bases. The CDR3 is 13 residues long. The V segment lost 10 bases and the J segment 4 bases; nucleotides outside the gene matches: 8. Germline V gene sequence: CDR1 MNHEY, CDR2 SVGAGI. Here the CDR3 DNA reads TGTGCCATCAGGACAGGGTTCAGCTATGGCTACACCTTC. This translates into CAIRTGFSYGYTF.

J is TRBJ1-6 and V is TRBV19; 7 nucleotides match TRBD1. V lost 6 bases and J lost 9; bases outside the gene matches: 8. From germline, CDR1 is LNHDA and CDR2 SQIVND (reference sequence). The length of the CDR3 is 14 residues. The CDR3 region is CASRSQGDGSPLHF. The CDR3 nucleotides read TGTGCCAGTAGGTCCCAGGGGGACGGTTCACCCCTCCACTTT.

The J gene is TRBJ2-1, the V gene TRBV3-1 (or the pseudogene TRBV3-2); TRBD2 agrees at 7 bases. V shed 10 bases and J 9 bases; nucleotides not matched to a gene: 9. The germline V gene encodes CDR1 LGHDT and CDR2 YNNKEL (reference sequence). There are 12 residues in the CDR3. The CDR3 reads CAIGTTGSEQFF. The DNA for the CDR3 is TGTGCCATCGGGACTACCGGCAGTGAGCAGTTCTTC.

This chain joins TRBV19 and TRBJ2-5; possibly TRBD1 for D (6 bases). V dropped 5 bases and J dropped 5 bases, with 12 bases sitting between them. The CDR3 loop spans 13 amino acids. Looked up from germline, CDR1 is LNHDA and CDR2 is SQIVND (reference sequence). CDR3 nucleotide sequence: TGTGCCAGTAGTTTGGGACACGGTGAGACCCAGTACTTC. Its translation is CASSLGHGETQYF. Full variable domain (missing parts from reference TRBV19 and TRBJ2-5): DGGITQSPKYLFRKEGQNVTLSCEQNLNHDAMYWYRQDPGQGLRLIYYSQIVNDFQKGDIAEGYSVSREKKESFPLTVTSAQKNPTAFYLCASSLGHGETQYFGPGTRLLVL.

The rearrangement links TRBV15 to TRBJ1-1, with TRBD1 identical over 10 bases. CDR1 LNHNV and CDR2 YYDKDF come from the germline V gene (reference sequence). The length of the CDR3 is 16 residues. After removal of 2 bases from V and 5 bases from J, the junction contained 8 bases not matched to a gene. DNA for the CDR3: TGTGCCACCAGCAGAACTCCGGGACAGGGGTCGACTGAAGCTTTCTTT. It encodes CATSRTPGQGSTEAFF.